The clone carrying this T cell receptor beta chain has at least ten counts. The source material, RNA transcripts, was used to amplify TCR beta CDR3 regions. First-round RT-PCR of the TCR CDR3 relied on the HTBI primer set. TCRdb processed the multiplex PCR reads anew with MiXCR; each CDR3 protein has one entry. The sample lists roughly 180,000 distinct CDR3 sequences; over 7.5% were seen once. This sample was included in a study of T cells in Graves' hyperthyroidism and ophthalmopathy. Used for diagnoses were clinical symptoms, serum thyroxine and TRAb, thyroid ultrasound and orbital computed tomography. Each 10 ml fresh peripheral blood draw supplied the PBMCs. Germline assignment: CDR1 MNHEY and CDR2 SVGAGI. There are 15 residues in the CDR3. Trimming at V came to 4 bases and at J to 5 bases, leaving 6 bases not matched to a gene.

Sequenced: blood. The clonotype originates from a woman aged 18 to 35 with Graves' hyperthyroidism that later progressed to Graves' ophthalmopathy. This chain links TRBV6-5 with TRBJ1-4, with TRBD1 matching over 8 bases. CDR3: CASSSRGPANEKLFF. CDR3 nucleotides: TGTGCCAGCAGTTCCAGGGGGCCGGCGAATGAAAAACTGTTTTTT.